A selection of T cell receptor beta chains follows, all from one sample in a study of beta chain features in type 1 diabetes. The table came from immunoSEQ multiplex PCR; TCRdb's copy has only in-frame clones and leaves some out. There are about 260,000 clones in the sample; roughly 24% occur only once, and 0.012% lies in the top ten. The source material was naive CD4+ T cells from blood. Receptor source: a woman aged 25-40 years with type 1 diabetes. Both conserved end residues are part of each CDR3. The order of the fields is D gene, V gene, clone size, J gene, CDR3 protein, CDR3 DNA. D genes are given only for firm matches. Not all rows give a size; the values are once, few, many and, for expanded clones, a class.

D gene: NA
V gene: TRBV9
clone size: NA
J gene: TRBJ2-7
CDR3 protein: CASSQGVQAYEQYF
CDR3 DNA: TGTGCCAGCAGCCAAGGCGTGCAGGCCTACGAGCAGTACTTC

D gene: NA
V gene: TRBV14
clone size: NA
J gene: TRBJ2-3
CDR3 protein: CASSPVRDTQYF
CDR3 DNA: TGTGCCAGCAGCCCGGTGAGAGATACGCAGTATTTT

D gene: TRBD2
V gene: TRBV19
clone size: NA
J gene: TRBJ2-1
CDR3 protein: CASRSGGDEQFF
CDR3 DNA: TGTGCCAGCAGGAGCGGGGGGGATGAGCAGTTCTTC

D gene: NA
V gene: TRBV6-1
clone size: NA
J gene: TRBJ1-4
CDR3 protein: CASSEQDNEKLFF
CDR3 DNA: TGTGCCAGCAGTGAACAGGATAATGAAAAACTGTTTTTT

D gene: NA
V gene: TRBV7-9
clone size: NA
J gene: TRBJ1-2
CDR3 protein: CASSAPGVPPYGYTF
CDR3 DNA: TGTGCCAGCAGCGCGCCAGGGGTACCTCCCTATGGCTACACCTTC

D gene: TRBD2
V gene: TRBV19
clone size: few
J gene: TRBJ2-1
CDR3 protein: CASSQRTSGKFVEQFF
CDR3 DNA: TGTGCCAGTAGTCAGAGGACTAGCGGGAAATTTGTTGAGCAGTTCTTC

D gene: NA
V gene: TRBV28
clone size: NA
J gene: TRBJ1-1
CDR3 protein: CASSSYRDTEAFF
CDR3 DNA: TGTGCCAGCAGCTCGTACAGGGACACTGAAGCTTTCTTT

D gene: NA
V gene: TRBV7-9
clone size: few
J gene: TRBJ1-1
CDR3 protein: CASSLAQLNTEAFF
CDR3 DNA: TGTGCCAGCAGCTTAGCGCAGTTGAACACTGAAGCTTTCTTT

D gene: TRBD1
V gene: TRBV5-4
clone size: NA
J gene: TRBJ2-5
CDR3 protein: CASSDGTGDRETQYF
CDR3 DNA: TGTGCCAGCAGCGACGGGACGGGGGACAGGGAGACCCAGTACTTC

D gene: NA
V gene: TRBV5-1
clone size: NA
J gene: TRBJ2-1
CDR3 protein: CASSLAVAGAYNEQFF
CDR3 DNA: TGCGCCAGCAGCTTGGCCGTAGCAGGGGCCTACAATGAGCAGTTCTTC

D gene: TRBD1
V gene: TRBV29-1
clone size: NA
J gene: TRBJ1-1
CDR3 protein: CSVGGQVSNTEAFF
CDR3 DNA: TGCAGCGTTGGGGGACAGGTTTCGAACACTGAAGCTTTCTTT

D gene: NA
V gene: TRBV1
clone size: NA
J gene: TRBJ2-7
CDR3 protein: CTSSQATGTGRSEEYF
CDR3 DNA: TGCACCAGCAGCCAGGCGACCGGGACAGGGCGTTCAGAGGAGTACTTC

D gene: TRBD2
V gene: TRBV4-1
clone size: few
J gene: TRBJ2-1
CDR3 protein: CASSRGLAGVYNEQFF
CDR3 DNA: TGCGCCAGCAGCCGGGGACTAGCGGGGGTTTACAATGAGCAGTTCTTC

D gene: TRBD2
V gene: TRBV10-3
clone size: few
J gene: TRBJ2-7
CDR3 protein: CAISESAGAGTYEQYF
CDR3 DNA: TGTGCCATCAGTGAGTCTGCGGGAGCAGGAACCTACGAGCAGTACTTC

D gene: TRBD2
V gene: TRBV6-5
clone size: few
J gene: TRBJ2-1
CDR3 protein: CASSSGLVRDEQFF
CDR3 DNA: TGTGCCAGCAGTTCGGGACTAGTTCGCGATGAGCAGTTCTTC

D gene: NA
V gene: TRBV2
clone size: few
J gene: TRBJ2-5
CDR3 protein: CASSSGTYQETQYF
CDR3 DNA: TGTGCCAGCAGCTCCGGGACTTACCAAGAGACCCAGTACTTC

D gene: TRBD1
V gene: TRBV4-1
clone size: once
J gene: TRBJ2-7
CDR3 protein: CASSKLDRAYEQYF
CDR3 DNA: TGCGCCAGCAGCAAGCTCGACAGGGCCTACGAGCAGTACTTC

D gene: TRBD2
V gene: TRBV7-9
clone size: few
J gene: TRBJ2-5
CDR3 protein: CASIKSGVETQYF
CDR3 DNA: TGTGCCAGCATCAAAAGCGGGGTAGAGACCCAGTACTTC

D gene: NA
V gene: TRBV30
clone size: few
J gene: TRBJ1-1
CDR3 protein: CAWSSQVSAFF
CDR3 DNA: TGTGCCTGGAGTAGTCAGGTCTCAGCTTTCTTT

D gene: NA
V gene: TRBV19
clone size: NA
J gene: TRBJ2-7
CDR3 protein: CASSRQETYEQYF
CDR3 DNA: TGTGCCAGTAGTCGACAGGAGACCTACGAGCAGTACTTC

D gene: NA
V gene: TRBV5-1
clone size: NA
J gene: TRBJ2-3
CDR3 protein: CASSGMGADTQYF
CDR3 DNA: TGCGCCAGCAGCGGCATGGGAGCAGATACGCAGTATTTT

D gene: TRBD1
V gene: TRBV4-1
clone size: few
J gene: TRBJ1-5
CDR3 protein: CASSQVNRGNQPQHF
CDR3 DNA: TGCGCCAGCAGCCAAGTGAACAGGGGAAATCAGCCCCAGCATTTT

D gene: TRBD2
V gene: TRBV7-9
clone size: NA
J gene: TRBJ2-7
CDR3 protein: CASSSLADALYEQYF
CDR3 DNA: TGTGCCAGCAGCTCCCTAGCGGATGCCCTCTACGAGCAGTACTTC

D gene: NA
V gene: TRBV1
clone size: few
J gene: TRBJ2-4
CDR3 protein: CTSSQDCAGGPRNIQYF
CDR3 DNA: TGCACCAGCAGCCAAGATTGCGCGGGAGGGCCGAGAAACATTCAGTACTTC

D gene: TRBD1
V gene: TRBV18
clone size: few
J gene: TRBJ1-2
CDR3 protein: CASSPPDRDGYTF
CDR3 DNA: TGTGCCAGCTCACCTCCGGACAGGGATGGCTACACCTTC

D gene: TRBD2
V gene: TRBV7-9
clone size: once
J gene: TRBJ2-1
CDR3 protein: CASSLDRTSGSNYEQFF
CDR3 DNA: TGTGCCAGCAGCTTAGACAGGACTAGCGGGTCAAATTATGAGCAGTTCTTC

D gene: NA
V gene: TRBV28
clone size: few
J gene: TRBJ2-5
CDR3 protein: CASSLFQGPQETQYF
CDR3 DNA: TGTGCCAGCAGTTTATTTCAGGGTCCTCAAGAGACCCAGTACTTC

D gene: NA
V gene: TRBV29-1
clone size: NA
J gene: TRBJ2-2
CDR3 protein: CSARLDYAGELFF
CDR3 DNA: TGCAGCGCCAGACTCGATTATGCCGGGGAGCTGTTTTTT

D gene: TRBD1
V gene: TRBV25-1
clone size: NA
J gene: TRBJ2-6
CDR3 protein: CASSGQGVAGANVLTF
CDR3 DNA: TGTGCCAGCAGCGGACAGGGTGTTGCTGGGGCCAACGTCCTGACTTTC

D gene: TRBD2
V gene: TRBV7-9
clone size: few
J gene: TRBJ2-7
CDR3 protein: CASTLVRGREYEQYF
CDR3 DNA: TGTGCCAGCACCCTCGTTCGGGGGAGGGAATACGAGCAGTACTTC

D gene: NA
V gene: TRBV19
clone size: NA
J gene: TRBJ1-5
CDR3 protein: CASRNSLYSNQPQHF
CDR3 DNA: TGTGCCAGTAGGAACAGTCTTTATAGCAATCAGCCCCAGCATTTT

D gene: NA
V gene: TRBV5-1
clone size: NA
J gene: TRBJ2-7
CDR3 protein: CASSDRDSAYKEQYF
CDR3 DNA: TGCGCCAGCAGCGACCGGGACTCAGCTTATAAGGAGCAGTACTTC

D gene: NA
V gene: TRBV7-9
clone size: NA
J gene: TRBJ1-5
CDR3 protein: CASSFNEGQPQHF
CDR3 DNA: TGTGCCAGCAGCTTTAACGAGGGTCAGCCCCAGCATTTT

D gene: TRBD1
V gene: TRBV11-2
clone size: few
J gene: TRBJ1-2
CDR3 protein: CASSDGQGRGYTF
CDR3 DNA: TGTGCCAGCAGCGACGGACAGGGCCGCGGCTACACCTTC

D gene: TRBD1
V gene: TRBV5-4
clone size: few
J gene: TRBJ2-7
CDR3 protein: CASSTPGTGVYEQYF
CDR3 DNA: TGTGCCAGCAGCACCCCCGGGACAGGGGTGTATGAGCAGTACTTC

D gene: NA
V gene: TRBV9
clone size: NA
J gene: TRBJ2-2
CDR3 protein: CASSVDSGYTGELFF
CDR3 DNA: TGTGCCAGCAGCGTAGATAGCGGTTACACCGGGGAGCTGTTTTTT

D gene: NA
V gene: TRBV2
clone size: few
J gene: TRBJ2-6
CDR3 protein: CASHRGGTGANVLTF
CDR3 DNA: TGTGCCAGCCATAGGGGGGGGACTGGGGCCAACGTCCTGACTTTC

D gene: NA
V gene: TRBV7-9
clone size: NA
J gene: TRBJ2-1
CDR3 protein: CASRPARLDEQFF
CDR3 DNA: TGTGCCAGCAGACCCGCCCGGTTAGATGAGCAGTTCTTC

D gene: NA
V gene: TRBV27
clone size: NA
J gene: TRBJ2-7
CDR3 protein: CASGTLSRSYEQYF
CDR3 DNA: TGTGCCAGCGGGACTTTATCCCGGTCCTACGAGCAGTACTTC

D gene: NA
V gene: TRBV25-1
clone size: few
J gene: TRBJ2-2
CDR3 protein: CASSEYTGGRGTGELFF
CDR3 DNA: TGTGCCAGCAGTGAATATACTGGGGGACGGGGGACCGGGGAGCTGTTTTTT

D gene: NA
V gene: TRBV30
clone size: few
J gene: TRBJ1-3
CDR3 protein: CAWQGSGNTIYF
CDR3 DNA: TGTGCCTGGCAGGGATCTGGAAACACCATATATTTT

D gene: NA
V gene: TRBV4-2
clone size: few
J gene: TRBJ1-2
CDR3 protein: CASSQETGTVRGYTF
CDR3 DNA: TGTGCCAGCAGCCAGGAAACAGGGACCGTCCGAGGCTACACCTTC

D gene: TRBD1
V gene: TRBV28
clone size: NA
J gene: TRBJ2-7
CDR3 protein: CASSTRTGNDEQYF
CDR3 DNA: TGTGCCAGCAGTACCAGGACAGGGAATGACGAGCAGTACTTC

D gene: TRBD2
V gene: TRBV7-9
clone size: few
J gene: TRBJ2-3
CDR3 protein: CASSFRRGGRALDTQYF
CDR3 DNA: TGTGCCAGCAGCTTTCGTCGTGGCGGGAGGGCCCTAGATACGCAGTATTTT

D gene: TRBD1
V gene: TRBV11-2
clone size: NA
J gene: TRBJ2-7
CDR3 protein: CASSSTGAYEQYF
CDR3 DNA: TGTGCCAGCAGCAGCACAGGGGCCTACGAGCAGTACTTC

D gene: NA
V gene: TRBV30
clone size: NA
J gene: TRBJ2-1
CDR3 protein: CARGRGGEQFF
CDR3 DNA: TGTGCCCGAGGAAGGGGGGGCGAGCAGTTCTTC

D gene: NA
V gene: TRBV2
clone size: NA
J gene: TRBJ1-2
CDR3 protein: CASSEVGPRGYTF
CDR3 DNA: TGTGCCAGCAGTGAAGTTGGCCCACGAGGCTACACCTTC

D gene: TRBD1
V gene: TRBV9
clone size: NA
J gene: TRBJ1-2
CDR3 protein: CASSAPGQAYGYTF
CDR3 DNA: TGTGCCAGCAGCGCACCGGGACAGGCCTATGGCTACACCTTC

D gene: TRBD1
V gene: TRBV11-1
clone size: NA
J gene: TRBJ2-3
CDR3 protein: CASSLIGQGIDTQYF
CDR3 DNA: TGTGCCAGCAGCTTAATCGGACAGGGGATAGATACGCAGTATTTT

D gene: NA
V gene: TRBV7-2
clone size: NA
J gene: TRBJ1-2
CDR3 protein: CASSRTGIDGYTF
CDR3 DNA: TGTGCCAGCAGCCGGACGGGGATTGATGGCTACACCTTC

D gene: TRBD1
V gene: TRBV7-9
clone size: few
J gene: TRBJ1-4
CDR3 protein: CASSLGPGQRPRGEKLFF
CDR3 DNA: TGTGCCAGCAGCTTAGGTCCGGGACAGAGACCCCGGGGCGAAAAACTGTTTTTT

D gene: NA
V gene: TRBV9
clone size: once
J gene: TRBJ1-4
CDR3 protein: CASSVDRGEKLFF
CDR3 DNA: TGTGCCAGCAGCGTAGATCGGGGGGAAAAACTGTTTTTT

D gene: NA
V gene: TRBV4-1
clone size: few
J gene: TRBJ1-1
CDR3 protein: CASSLGRGGMQNTEAFF
CDR3 DNA: TGCGCCAGCAGTCTGGGACGGGGGGGCATGCAGAACACTGAAGCTTTCTTT